What follows is one TCR beta chain and its context. Antigen: not known. This entry comes from a study of T cell responses to AZD1222 COVID-19 vaccine. General study points: Clonal diversity was possibly underestimated, and white British individuals and females predominated among donors. A rise in Spike-specific TCR breadth and depth followed two AZD1222 doses. Nearly half of unique spike-specific TCRs reportedly avoided B.1.351 and B.1.1.7 mutated regions.

Clones were sequenced by immunoSEQ multiplex PCR, and TCRdb holds only the in-frame ones, with some missing. The repertoire consists of about 180,000 clones, with 90% to 95% occurring once and the leading ten covering 0.95% to 1.3%. This TCR derives from an adult who received the MenACWY meningococcal vaccine as a control. The sample in question was peripheral blood, obtained 28 days after the second dose of the MenACWY control vaccine.

DNA of the CDR3: TGTGCCAGCAGGAAAGACTCGGGTACTCTAGCGGATGGCTACACCTTC. Its protein is CASRKDSGTLADGYTF. The rearrangement uses TRBV9 and TRBJ1-2, with D unclear. Germline CDR1 is SGDLS and CDR2 is YYNGEE. The CDR3 runs to 16 residues. Trimming left V 5 bases short and J 6 bases short, with 23 bases between.